This T cell receptor (beta chain) derives from a study of CD8 T cells in ankylosing spondylitis. Whole-study findings and limits: Several of the motif variants were reported before in synovial fluid and blood from reactive arthritis. Reports say disease-linked clones showed up significantly more in matched ankylosing spondylitis synovial fluid. Those disease-linked clones were CD8+; they were also relatively rare in peripheral blood. Typical of ankylosing spondylitis blood, it appeared, was a TCR beta motif of eight highly homologous variants.

It was by quantitative 5'-RACE with molecular barcodes that TCR beta libraries were made. TCRdb reanalysed the 5' RACE reads using MiXCR and keeps one entry per CDR3 protein. Here the sample spans about 220,000 distinct CDR3 sequences, about 7% being singletons. The sample holds many counts of this clonotype. Its antigen is as yet unknown. Germline V CDR1 and CDR2: DFQATT, SNEGSKA (reference sequence). V was pared by 5 bases and J by 0 bases, with 13 bases between. This CDR3 region has 14 residues. The chain employs TRBV20-1 and TRBJ1-1; perhaps TRBD1 as D (5 bases). Sequencing used blood, either unsorted or a sorted T cell fraction (not recorded which). The sequence was obtained from a male donor with ankylosing spondylitis. The CDR3 sequence is CSAPGGSMNTEAFF. As DNA, the CDR3 is TGCAGTGCTCCGGGGGGGAGCATGAACACTGAAGCTTTCTTT.